This T cell receptor (beta chain) is drawn from a study of cytomegalovirus exposure and HLA in healthy donors. Germline lookup yields CDR1 SQVTM and CDR2 ANQGSEA. There are 13 residues in the CDR3. V was shortened by 4 bases and J by 6 bases, with 12 bases between the two germline ends. It was with 60 Vbeta and 13 Jbeta primers that the PCR ran. Assay: immunoSEQ multiplex PCR; the TCRdb copy retains only in-frame clones and omits some. The sample shows about 160,000 clones, over 70% of them seen only once. Sequences were obtained from PBMCs. The V gene is TRBV29-1, the J gene TRBJ1-4, with D hard to call. The TCR sequence derives from a woman younger than 30 in good health and CMV-seronegative. The CDR3 loop is CSVVTDSYEKLFF. The CDR3 DNA follows: TGCAGCGTTGTTACAGATTCCTATGAAAAACTGTTTTTT.